Included here is one TCR beta chain sequence, with context. The PCR made use of 60 Vbeta and 13 Jbeta primers. Sequenced by immunoSEQ multiplex PCR; TCRdb stores in-frame clones only, minus some. The table includes roughly 140,000 clones, roughly 80% detected once. This CDR3 region has 16 residues. Per germline, CDR1 SNHLY and CDR2 FYNNEI. V shed 6 bases, J shed 1 base, and the junction held 6 bases outside the gene matches. This entry comes from a study of cytomegalovirus exposure and HLA in healthy donors. This chain connects TRBV2 to TRBJ1-1, with 12 bases fitting TRBD1. The origin of this receptor is a female donor in good health and CMV-seronegative. Sequenced input: PBMCs. The CDR3 DNA follows: TGTGCCAGCAGGAGGGGACAGGGGGCTCAGAACACTGAAGCTTTCTTT. The encoded protein is CASRRGQGAQNTEAFF.